This T cell receptor beta chain emerged from a study of blood T cell repertoires in COVID-19. Across the whole study: Sites in the United States, Italy and Spain provided acute and convalescent COVID-19 samples.

Produced via immunoSEQ multiplex PCR; TCRdb's table is partial and in-frame only. The table has under 250,000 clones, around 80% seen once. CDR3 length equals 15 residues. The trim removed 0 bases at V and 6 bases at J, leaving 7 bases unmatched. The germline CDR1 and CDR2 sequences are LNHDA and SQIVND (reference sequence). This chain links TRBV19 with TRBJ1-2; 7 positions agree with TRBD1. The clonotype originates from an older woman with acute or convalescent COVID-19. The sequencing sample was made of peripheral blood. CDR3: CASSIDGATGNGYTF. The CDR3 DNA follows: TGTGCCAGTAGTATAGATGGTGCGACAGGGAATGGCTACACCTTC. The variable domain in full, completed from reference TRBV19 and TRBJ1-2, reads DGGITQSPKYLFRKEGQNVTLSCEQNLNHDAMYWYRQDPGQGLRLIYYSQIVNDFQKGDIAEGYSVSREKKESFPLTVTSAQKNPTAFYLCASSIDGATGNGYTFGSGTRLTVV.